These 17 T cell receptor beta chains share one sample of origin, sequenced in a study of shared clonotypes between healthy human individuals (dated by TCRdb to 2018 to 2020). Library construction relied on the immunoSEQ multiplex PCR assay. This immuneACCESS table, as held by TCRdb, lists in-frame sequences with V and J called but not all clones. Of the missing ones, under half trace to an unresolved V gene in checked studies; the others have no known cause. Counted in this sample were 2 million or so clones; around 95% of them appeared once. In total, the top ten clones hold under 0.15% of the sample. Sequencing used naive CD4+ T cells sorted from blood. The cell subset or site label on this specimen signifies: CD45RA+ positively selected. These receptors were collected from a man between 18 and 35 years old in good health.

J is TRBJ2-3 and V is TRBV7-2; D perhaps matches TRBD2 (6 bases). V gave up 6 bases and J gave up 1 base, with 14 bases separating them. This CDR3 spans 15 amino acids. CDR1 is SGHTA and CDR2 is FQGNSA in the germline V gene. CDR3 amino acids: CASRFSGGRTDTQYF. The DNA of the CDR3 is TGTGCCAGCAGATTTAGCGGAGGCCGCACAGATACGCAGTATTTT. Variable domain in full (rest from reference TRBV7-2 and TRBJ2-3): GAGVSQSPSNKVTEKGKDVELRCDPISGHTALYWYRQSLGQGLEFLIYFQGNSAPDKSGLPSDRFSAERTGGSVSTLTIQRTQQEDSAVYLCASRFSGGRTDTQYFGPGTRLTVL.

The genes are TRBV7-2 and TRBJ2-2, with D unresolved. The V gene's germline CDR1 is SGHTA and CDR2 FQGNSA. The V gene lost 4 bases and the J gene lost 8 bases, with 8 bases spanning the gap. The CDR3 runs 12 residues. CDR3: CASSSFTGELFF. In nucleotides, the CDR3 is TGTGCCAGCAGCTCCTTTACGGGGGAGCTGTTTTTT.

The CDR3 protein is CASSLAVTLNEKLFF. CDR3 DNA: TGTGCCAGCAGCTTAGCGGTCACCCTTAATGAAAAACTGTTTTTT. This chain uses TRBV7-9 with TRBJ1-4; unclear D gene. Germline CDR1 is SEHNR and CDR2 is FQNEAQ (reference sequence). The CDR3 contains 15 residues. Trimming shortened V by 0 bases and J by 4 bases, and 9 bases separated the two germline ends.

V usage is TRBV29-1 and J usage is TRBJ1-1; the D is unclear. V gave up 8 bases and J gave up 0 bases, with 13 bases separating them. The CDR3 spans 13 residues. CDR1 is SQVTM and CDR2 is ANQGSEA in the germline V gene. The CDR3 spells CSLRAGMNTEAFF. DNA of the CDR3: TGCAGCCTGCGGGCGGGGATGAACACTGAAGCTTTCTTT.

Concerning this clone: The identical CDR3 is also encoded by other nucleotide sequences in the sample. The chain recombines TRBV6-5 with TRBJ1-1; TRBD1 might be the D (5 bases). Germline loops: CDR1 MNHEY, CDR2 SVGAGI. The CDR3 is 13 amino acids. V lost 6 bases to trimming and J lost 1 base, with 9 bases between them. For the CDR3, the DNA is TGTGCCAGCAGACGCGACAGGAACACTGAAGCTTTCTTT. This gives the protein CASRRDRNTEAFF.

The rearrangement joins TRBV9 to TRBJ1-1; D is uncertain. The germline V gene encodes CDR1 SGDLS and CDR2 YYNGEE. There are 15 residues in the CDR3. V was clipped by 3 bases and J by 3 bases, with 15 bases between them. CDR3 coding DNA: TGTGCCAGCAGCGCTGGAAGACTGTCTTACACTGAAGCTTTCTTT. This gives the protein CASSAGRLSYTEAFF. The full variable domain, in which reference TRBV9 and TRBJ1-1 provide the parts outside the CDR3, is DSGVTQTPKHLITATGQRVTLRCSPRSGDLSVYWYQQSLDQGLQFLIQYYNGEERAKGNILERFSAQQFPDLHSELNLSSLELGDSALYFCASSAGRLSYTEAFFGQGTRLTVV.

The chain joins TRBV18 to TRBJ2-7, with 7 bases fitting TRBD2. The trim removed 2 bases at V and 6 bases at J, leaving 4 bases unmatched. Germline values: CDR1 KGHSH, CDR2 LQKENI. The CDR3 has 13 residues. Here the CDR3 reads CASSPVREGEQYF. CDR3 DNA sequence: TGTGCCAGCTCACCAGTTAGGGAGGGCGAGCAGTACTTC.

The chain has TRBV5-4 and TRBJ2-5; D is undetermined. This CDR3 has 14 residues. V was pared by 4 bases and J by 4 bases, with 14 bases between. CDR1 and CDR2 (germline): SGHNT, YYREEE (reference sequence). The CDR3 DNA is TGTGCCAGCAGCCCTGGTCCCGATAGAGAGACCCAGTACTTC. This translates into CASSPGPDRETQYF. Using reference TRBV5-4 and TRBJ2-5 for the parts outside the CDR3, the full variable domain is ETGVTQSPTHLIKTRGQQVTLRCSSQSGHNTVSWYQQALGQGPQFIFQYYREEENGRGNFPPRFSGLQFPNYSSELNVNALELDDSALYLCASSPGPDRETQYFGPGTRLLVL.

In this sample, this clone turned up once. This chain links TRBV19 with TRBJ2-1; 7 bases agree with TRBD2. Germline CDR1 and CDR2: LNHDA and SQIVND (reference sequence). The CDR3 is made up of 16 amino acids. The trim removed 1 base at V and 4 bases at J, leaving 7 bases unmatched. The CDR3 sequence: CASSIVGERGYNEQFF. CDR3 nucleotides: TGTGCCAGTAGTATAGTCGGCGAGCGGGGTTACAATGAGCAGTTCTTC.

V usage is TRBV11-2 and J usage is TRBJ1-3; D remains ambiguous. V was pared by 1 base and J by 2 bases, with 18 bases between. The CDR3 consists of 18 residues. Germline-derived CDR1 and CDR2 are SGHAT and FQNNGV. The CDR3, as DNA: TGTGCCAGCAGCTTAGTGAAGGCGTTGGGGAGCACTGGAAACACCATATATTTT. Protein sequence: CASSLVKALGSTGNTIYF.

The rearrangement uses TRBV10-3 and TRBJ2-1; D gene unclear. In germline, CDR1 is ENHRY, CDR2 SYGVKD. The CDR3 totals 11 residues. V lost 6 bases and J lost 4, with 4 bases in between. The CDR3 bases are TGTGCCATCAGGATTTACAATGAGCAGTTCTTC. It is translated as CAIRIYNEQFF.

The gene calls are TRBV5-4 and TRBJ1-2; D uncertain. The CDR3 is 14 residues long. V was pared by 4 bases and J by 3 bases, with 13 bases between. Germline V gene lookup returns CDR1 SGHNT and CDR2 YYREEE (reference sequence). CDR3 loop: CASSAALGDYGYTF. CDR3 nucleotides: TGTGCCAGCAGCGCGGCCCTCGGGGACTATGGCTACACCTTC.

The rearrangement links TRBV30 to TRBJ2-3; maybe TRBD1 (5 bases). The CDR3 spans 15 residues. V lost 0 bases and J lost 4, with 14 bases in between. CDR1 is GTSNPN and CDR2 is SVGIG in the germline V gene (reference sequence). This chain's CDR3 is CAWSVLQASPDTQYF. CDR3 bases: TGTGCCTGGAGTGTACTACAGGCCAGCCCAGATACGCAGTATTTT.

The chain joins TRBV10-3 to TRBJ2-3; TRBD1 or TRBD2 may be the D gene (5 bases each). The CDR3 length is 16 residues. V was trimmed by 6 bases and J by 0 bases, leaving 16 bases between them. Germline assignment: CDR1 ENHRY and CDR2 SYGVKD. CDR3 in amino acids: CAISFTGTSSTDTQYF. In DNA, the CDR3 is TGTGCCATCAGCTTCACCGGGACCTCTAGCACAGATACGCAGTATTTT.

V gene TRBV29-1 combines with J gene TRBJ2-7; TRBD1 aligns across 10 bases. In germline, CDR1 is SQVTM, CDR2 ANQGSEA. V was pared by 6 bases and J by 6 bases, with 5 bases of the junction left unmatched. The CDR3 consists of 12 residues. CDR3 sequence (DNA): TGCAGCGTCGGGACAGGGGTTCGCGAGCAGTACTTC. Its translation is CSVGTGVREQYF.

V gene TRBV19 combines with J gene TRBJ1-1, with 7 bases matching TRBD1. The CDR3 is made up of 18 amino acids. Germline CDR1 LNHDA, CDR2 SQIVND (reference sequence). The trim removed 7 bases at V and 0 bases at J, leaving 17 bases unmatched. For the CDR3, the DNA is TGTGCCAGTATCCCCAGGCCAGGGGGTATCCGCATGAACACTGAAGCTTTCTTT. This sequence encodes CASIPRPGGIRMNTEAFF.

V gene TRBV7-9 combines with J gene TRBJ1-4; D is unclear. The CDR3 is made up of 17 amino acids. The V gene's germline CDR1 is SEHNR and CDR2 FQNEAQ (reference sequence). V gave up 1 base and J gave up 6 bases, with 18 bases separating them. Here the CDR3 reads CASSLGYLALLDEKLFF. The CDR3 DNA is TGTGCCAGCAGCTTAGGTTACTTGGCGCTTCTGGATGAAAAACTGTTTTTT.